The 26 T cell receptor beta chains reported below all come from one sample, sequenced in a study of shared clonotypes between healthy human individuals (dated by TCRdb to between 2020 and 2021). Receptor amplification or capture employed the immunoSEQ multiplex PCR assay. The table was pulled from immuneACCESS by TCRdb, which kept in-frame rearrangements only. Such tables lose some clones; where checked, under half of the loss comes from unresolved V genes, and the rest has no known cause. This sample holds nearly 500,000 clones; approximately 80% were observed only once. Together, the top ten hold roughly 13% of the sample. Sequenced sample: PBMCs. The source of these receptors is a woman aged 40-49 years in good health. Some clones in this sample may be carry-over from other donors' samples.

This clone was seen just once. The V and J genes are TRBV5-6 and TRBJ2-5; the match to TRBD2 covers 11 bases. J lost 5 bases, V lost 2 bases, and 5 bases had no gene match. The CDR3 covers 15 residues. Germline V CDR1 and CDR2: SGHDT, YYEEEE. CDR3 sequence reads: CASSLPTSGIETQYF. The DNA for the CDR3 is TGTGCCAGCAGCTTACCGACTAGCGGGATTGAGACCCAGTACTTC.

This clone turned up a few times. V usage is TRBV7-8 and J usage is TRBJ1-4; D unresolved. This CDR3 contains 13 residues. V lost 1 base and J lost 8, with 8 bases in between. Germline V gene data show CDR1 as SGHVS and CDR2 as FQNEAQ. CDR3 nucleotide sequence: TGTGCCAGCAGCTTAGGAGTCAGGGAAAAACTGTTTTTT. Amino acids: CASSLGVREKLFF. Filled out from reference TRBV7-8 and TRBJ1-4, the complete variable domain reads GAGVSQSPRYKVAKRGQDVALRCDPISGHVSLFWYQQALGQGPEFLTYFQNEAQLDKSGLPSDRFFAERPEGSVSTLKIQRTQQEDSAVYLCASSLGVREKLFFGSGTQLSVL.

As for this clone: Its ends do not fully match the called genes, so a read error is possible. The genes are TRBV29-1 and TRBJ2-3; 10 nucleotides align to TRBD1. Germline loops: CDR1 SQVTM, CDR2 ANQGSEA. This CDR3 has 15 amino acids. The CDR3 region is CSGERGQGITDTQYF. The CDR3 DNA reads as TGCAGCGGTGAACGGGGACAGGGGATAACAGATACGCAGTATTTT.

V and J are TRBV4-3 and TRBJ2-2; D gene unclear. This CDR3 has 14 amino acids. CDR1 and CDR2 from the germline V gene are LGHNA and YSLEER. V lost 0 bases and J 3 bases, leaving 5 bases between the germline ends. This chain's CDR3 is CASSQDRDTGELFF. CDR3 nucleotide sequence: TGCGCCAGCAGCCAAGACAGAGACACCGGGGAGCTGTTTTTT.

The V and J genes are TRBV15 and TRBJ2-1, with TRBD2 matching 12 bases. The J segment lost 6 bases and the V segment lost 3 bases, leaving 6 bases of the junction unmatched. This CDR3 contains 16 residues. Germline V gene data show CDR1 as LNHNV and CDR2 as YYDKDF (reference sequence). The CDR3 nucleotides are TGTGCCACCAGCAGGACTAGCGGGAGAGTTAGCAATGAGCAGTTCTTC. It is translated as CATSRTSGRVSNEQFF.

This CDR3 reads CASRALDRAYQPQHF. CDR3 coding DNA: TGTGCCAGTAGGGCCCTCGACAGGGCGTACCAGCCCCAGCATTTT. The rearrangement links TRBV19 to TRBJ1-5; 7 nucleotides line up with TRBD1. From germline, CDR1 is LNHDA and CDR2 SQIVND (reference sequence). V gave up 6 bases and J gave up 7 bases; unmatched junction bases: 12. This CDR3 is built from 15 residues.

The V gene is TRBV4-1, the J gene TRBJ1-2; TRBD1 aligns across 7 bases. The germline gives CDR1 MGHRA, CDR2 YSYEKL. V lost 4 bases and J lost 8; bases outside the gene matches: 10. There are 14 residues in the CDR3. CDR3 sequence: CASSPDRVERGYTF. The CDR3 DNA sequence: TGCGCCAGCAGCCCTGACAGGGTAGAGAGGGGCTACACCTTC.

The CDR3 coding sequence is TGTGCCAGCAGCGCTCGGGGCACCACCAACTATGGCTACACCTTC. Translated, it gives CASSARGTTNYGYTF. V usage is TRBV9 and J usage is TRBJ1-2; the D gene is possibly TRBD1 (5 bases). Trimming took 3 bases from V and 2 from J, leaving 14 bases between them. Germline CDR1 and CDR2: SGDLS and YYNGEE. CDR3 length: 15 residues.

The chain employs TRBV2 and TRBJ1-2, with TRBD1 identical over 8 bases. The trim removed 8 bases at V and 3 bases at J, leaving 8 bases unmatched. The CDR3 runs to 14 residues. The germline V gene encodes CDR1 SNHLY and CDR2 FYNNEI. The CDR3 DNA reads as TGTGCCAGCTCCAGACAGGGGTTTGACTATGGCTACACCTTC. It is translated as CASSRQGFDYGYTF.

This chain connects TRBV7-3 to TRBJ2-2; D unresolved. The germline CDR1 and CDR2 sequences are SGHTA and FQGTGA. The V end lost 4 bases, the J end lost 8 bases, and 11 bases lay between the germline ends. The CDR3 loop spans 13 amino acids. In DNA, the CDR3 is TGTGCCAGCAGCTCCCCTACCCGAGGGGAGCTGTTTTTT. Translated, it gives CASSSPTRGELFF. Complete variable domain (other parts from reference TRBV7-3 and TRBJ2-2): GAGVSQTPSNKVTEKGKYVELRCDPISGHTALYWYRQSLGQGPEFLIYFQGTGAADDSGLPNDRFFAVRPEGSVSTLKIQRTERGDSAVYLCASSSPTRGELFFGEGSRLTVL.

V gene TRBV27 combines with J gene TRBJ2-1; no clear D gene. Germline-derived CDR1 and CDR2 are MNHEY and SMNVEV (reference sequence). Deletions cut 7 bases from V and 0 bases from J, with 13 bases between. The CDR3 sequence is 15 residues long. CDR3 protein: CASTPLGSSYNEQFF. CDR3 bases: TGTGCCAGCACCCCCCTTGGTAGCTCCTACAATGAGCAGTTCTTC.

The gene calls are TRBV30 and TRBJ2-3; the D is unclear. CDR1 GTSNPN and CDR2 SVGIG come from the germline V gene (reference sequence). V shed 1 base and J shed 2 bases, with 4 bases lying between them. The CDR3 totals 12 residues. CDR3 sequence reads: CAWSDTTDTQYF. CDR3 DNA: TGTGCCTGGAGTGACACCACAGATACGCAGTATTTT.

This chain links TRBV11-2 with TRBJ1-3, with no clear D. Germline-derived CDR1 and CDR2 are SGHAT and FQNNGV. V was trimmed by 7 bases and J by 1 base, leaving 11 bases between them. CDR3 length: 14 residues. The CDR3 DNA reads TGTGCCAGCACCAACCGAGGGTCTGGAAACACCATATATTTT. This gives the protein CASTNRGSGNTIYF.

This chain links TRBV5-1 with TRBJ2-7; 10 bases map to TRBD1. The CDR3 sequence is 15 residues long. From germline, CDR1 is SGHRS and CDR2 YFSETQ. Unmatched junction bases numbered 4, after V lost 3 bases and J lost 1 base. This CDR3 is CASSSGQGVSYEQYF. In DNA form, the CDR3 reads TGCGCCAGCAGCTCAGGACAGGGGGTTTCCTACGAGCAGTACTTC. Using reference TRBV5-1 and TRBJ2-7 for the parts outside the CDR3, the full variable domain is KAGVTQTPRYLIKTRGQQVTLSCSPISGHRSVSWYQQTPGQGLQFLFEYFSETQRNKGNFPGRFSGRQFSNSRSEMNVSTLELGDSALYLCASSSGQGVSYEQYFGPGTRLTVT.

The chain combines TRBV5-1 with TRBJ2-1, with 9 bases aligning to TRBD2. Trimming at V came to 6 bases and at J to 7 bases, leaving 11 bases not matched to a gene. CDR1 SGHRS and CDR2 YFSETQ come from the germline V gene. This CDR3 is 15 amino acids long. CDR3: CASTVLAGGGNEQFF. The CDR3, as DNA: TGCGCCAGCACAGTCTTGGCGGGAGGGGGTAATGAGCAGTTCTTC.

In this sample, this clone turned up many times. J is TRBJ2-2 and V is TRBV30; D could derive from TRBD1 or TRBD2 (7 bases each). This CDR3 comprises 16 residues. Trimming cost V 5 bases and J 7 bases, with 23 bases left between them. CDR1 is GTSNPN, CDR2 SVGIG, per germline (reference sequence). The chain's CDR3 is CAWYPQGRGLGGELFF. In DNA form, the CDR3 reads TGTGCCTGGTACCCCCAGGGGAGGGGGCTTGGCGGGGAGCTGTTTTTT.

This clone was detected only once. This chain joins TRBV10-3 and TRBJ2-7; D remains unclear. Deletions cut 3 bases from V and 6 bases from J, with 15 bases between. This CDR3 has 14 residues. Germline lookup yields CDR1 ENHRY and CDR2 SYGVKD. DNA of the CDR3: TGTGCCATCAGTGACCCCACCTATAGGGTCGAGCAGTACTTC. It codes for CAISDPTYRVEQYF.

The chain joins TRBV5-1 to TRBJ2-5; TRBD2 matches at 10 bases. This CDR3 has 14 amino acids. V gave up 5 bases and J gave up 4 bases; unmatched junction bases: 5. CDR1 and CDR2 from the germline V gene are SGHRS and YFSETQ. The CDR3 bases are TGCGCCAGCAGGGCTAGCGGGAGTGGAGAGACCCAGTACTTC. Its translation: CASRASGSGETQYF.

The genes are TRBV7-2 and TRBJ2-7; D possibly matches TRBD1 or TRBD2 (5 bases each). With 4 bases removed from V and 7 bases from J, the gap between germline ends came to 11 bases. The CDR3 totals 12 residues. Germline CDR1 is SGHTA and CDR2 is FQGNSA. The CDR3 reads CASSWGEGEQYF. The CDR3 DNA reads as TGTGCCAGCAGCTGGGGAGAGGGGGAGCAGTACTTC.

This clone was picked up one time. The chain couples TRBV6-4 to TRBJ2-1; 7 nucleotides match TRBD2. CDR1 is MRHNA, CDR2 SNTAGT, per germline. CDR3 length equals 15 residues. Trimming at V came to 5 bases and at J to 3 bases, leaving 7 bases not matched to a gene. The CDR3 region is CASSPFAGDYNEQFF. The CDR3 nucleotides are TGTGCCAGCAGTCCCTTCGCGGGAGACTACAATGAGCAGTTCTTC.

The chain has TRBV29-1 and TRBJ1-5; no reliable D call. The CDR3 spans 13 residues. V lost 1 base and J 0 bases, leaving 4 bases between the germline ends. Germline CDR1 SQVTM, CDR2 ANQGSEA. CDR3 DNA sequence: TGCAGCGTTGAAGGGAATAGCAATCAGCCCCAGCATTTT. The encoded protein is CSVEGNSNQPQHF.

A note on this clone: Other DNA sequences in this specimen translate into the identical CDR3. The chain has TRBV5-1 and TRBJ2-7; TRBD1 matches 11 bases. CDR1 is SGHRS and CDR2 is YFSETQ in the germline V gene. J gave up 6 bases and V 4 bases, and 6 bases lay outside the gene matches. CDR3 length: 14 residues. The CDR3 DNA sequence: TGCGCCAGCAGCCCTGGACAGGGGGCAAGCGAGCAGTACTTC. Amino acid sequence: CASSPGQGASEQYF.

This clone is a singleton in its sample. A much larger clone sits a single nucleotide away, making a read error possible. This chain uses TRBV5-1 with TRBJ2-7; 10 bases align to TRBD1. Germline loops: CDR1 SGHRS, CDR2 YFSETQ. The CDR3 extends over 15 amino acids. The CDR3 reads CTSSFQGTGAEEQYF. DNA for the CDR3: TGCACCAGCAGCTTCCAAGGGACAGGGGCGGAAGAGCAGTACTTC.

The rearrangement joins TRBV2 to TRBJ2-7, with TRBD2 matching over 7 bases. The V gene end was trimmed by 5 bases and the J gene end by 4 bases; junction bases not matched to a gene: 11. Germline V gene data show CDR1 as SNHLY and CDR2 as FYNNEI. The CDR3 sequence is 15 residues long. This CDR3 is CASSRDLAEIYEQYF. Here the CDR3 DNA reads TGTGCCAGCAGTCGAGATCTAGCGGAGATTTACGAGCAGTACTTC.

The chain recombines TRBV6-1 with TRBJ1-5; 8 bases fit TRBD1. Trimming took 8 bases from V and 3 from J; bases not matched to a gene: 9. This CDR3 region has 15 residues. Germline V gene data show CDR1 as MNHNS and CDR2 as SASEGT. CDR3 sequence (DNA): TGTGCCAGCTGGGGGGGGGACAGGTTCAATCAGCCCCAGCATTTT. This gives the protein CASWGGDRFNQPQHF.

The chain joins TRBV5-1 to TRBJ1-2; D is unresolved. V dropped 2 bases and J dropped 7 bases, with 15 bases sitting between them. The CDR3 length is 14 residues. CDR1 and CDR2 (germline): SGHRS, YFSETQ. The CDR3 DNA follows: TGCGCCAGCAGCTTTGCGGTAGGTCTCGGTGGCTACACCTTC. Encoded protein: CASSFAVGLGGYTF.